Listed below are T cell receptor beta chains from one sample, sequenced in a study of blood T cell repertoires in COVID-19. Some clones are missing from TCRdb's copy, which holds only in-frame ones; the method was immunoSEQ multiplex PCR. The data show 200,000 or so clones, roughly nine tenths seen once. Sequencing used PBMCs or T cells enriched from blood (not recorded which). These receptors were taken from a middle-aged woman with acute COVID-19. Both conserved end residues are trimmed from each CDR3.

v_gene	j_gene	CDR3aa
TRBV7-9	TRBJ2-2	ASSGAVAGEPGELF
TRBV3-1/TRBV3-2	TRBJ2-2	ASSPLRTSGGTGELF
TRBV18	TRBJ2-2	ASSPPGLKNTGELF
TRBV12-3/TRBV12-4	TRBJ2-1	ASRGQGAREQF
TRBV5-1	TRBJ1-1	ASSLEGSGGTEAF
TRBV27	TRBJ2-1	ASSPPPLTSLYNEQF
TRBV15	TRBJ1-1	ATSRDRLGQGIGTEAF
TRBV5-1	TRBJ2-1	ASSLAGQAGEQF
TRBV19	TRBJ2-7	ASRDRANSYEQY
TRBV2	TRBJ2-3	ASSEASLAGVSDTQY
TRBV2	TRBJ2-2	ASMVSGLRSSNTGELF
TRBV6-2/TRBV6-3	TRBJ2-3	ASSYSTHKSTDTQY
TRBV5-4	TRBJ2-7	ASSFAGSITSEQY
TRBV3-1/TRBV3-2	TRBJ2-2	ASSQGWGENTGELF
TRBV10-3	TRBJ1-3	ATGQGQGNTIY
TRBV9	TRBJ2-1	ASSAREQPDEQF
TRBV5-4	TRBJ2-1	ASSLETGLASYNEQF
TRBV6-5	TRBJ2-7	ASSARGGATYEQY
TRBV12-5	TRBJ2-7	ASGLAYEQY
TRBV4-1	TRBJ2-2	ASSQEGGGDENTGELF
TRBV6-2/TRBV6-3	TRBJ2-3	ASTPGTADTQY
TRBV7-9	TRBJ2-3	ASSHATSGASTDTQY